The present T cell receptor beta chain was sequenced within a study of cytomegalovirus exposure and HLA in healthy donors. Study details: Membership in the Caucasian-associated ancestry cluster was found for about four fifths of fewer than 450 genotyped donors.

Findings and caveats of the study: Previously analyzed data showed that most TCR beta V segments were productive at a frequency of about 90% or about 30%. The majority of CMV-associated TCR beta chains were reported as apparently HLA-restricted in a later analysis.

The PCR contained 60 Vbeta and 13 Jbeta primers. Original processing methods: Approximately 10 million shared chains were among approximately 80 million unique TCR beta chains counted in a later analysis. Repertoires were generated with immunoSEQ multiplex PCR, while TCRdb's copy carries only in-frame clones and drops some. V, J and clone size were drawn from that table, and D and trimming were deduced from the DNA. This sample's clone table lists 200,000 or so clones. Comment on this clone: No antigen is known for it.

V lost 3 bases and J 7 bases, leaving 29 bases between the germline ends. This CDR3 comprises 18 residues. Germline CDR1 is SGDLS and CDR2 is YYNGEE. This receptor was identified in a boy between 10 and 17 years old in good health and CMV-seronegative. Material for sequencing was PBMCs. The rearrangement uses TRBV9 and TRBJ2-7; possible D gene TRBD1, 6 bases. CDR3 DNA: TGTGCCAGCAGCGCAGGGGTCCTTAACCGGGACCGCCCCCTTGAGCAGTACTTC. Its protein is CASSAGVLNRDRPLEQYF.